This entry concerns a single T cell receptor (beta chain). Its antigen is not yet known. Base-call qualities are not available, and no considerably larger clone is one nucleotide away. In the prospective study, participants were roughly 18 to 100 years old, resided in 20 to 30 geographic areas of the United States, and were enrolled through a virtual design. To assign participants to cohorts, the prospective study relied on clinical history that participants themselves reported in a screening survey and a study questionnaire. Exposed participants had been in contact, within 2 weeks of entering the study, with a person who had a PCR-confirmed or clinician-diagnosed case of COVID-19. In the prospective study, whole blood, serum and a nasopharyngeal or oropharyngeal swab were collected from each participant by mobile phlebotomists. Additional blood draws and questionnaires over an approximately two-month period could optionally be provided by prospective study participants. Before DNA extraction, blood samples from the prospective study were shipped at room temperature or frozen.

The immunoSEQ Assay, a bias-controlled multiplex PCR, was used to amplify TCRbeta CDR3 regions from genomic DNA. Regarding the original processing steps: The number of nucleated cells in each sample was estimated from the amplification of reference gene primers within the assay. To quantify the absolute abundance of each unique TCRbeta CDR3 rearrangement, sequence reads were collapsed and filtered. For each sample, productive Simpson clonality was calculated as the square root of Simpson's diversity index over productive rearrangements. This is the immuneACCESS table as TCRdb keeps it, with only in-frame sequences that have V and J called. A part of the clones is gone; compared with another copy, unresolved V genes explain less than half, and the rest is unexplained. V, J and clone size derive from that table, while D and trimming were established from the DNA sequence. The sample contains approximately 300,000 clones, 85% of them found a single time. Clones ranked in the top ten supply 1.5% to 2% of the sample.

This specimen comes from a study of blood T cell repertoires in COVID-19 (dated by TCRdb to the early 2020s). In the study overall: The collaborator samples originated in the United States, Italy and Spain and spanned the acute and convalescent phases of COVID-19. The material from the prospective study consisted of cDNA or gDNA derived from T cells, B-cell-depleted T cells, or PBMCs. The dataset comprised deeply sampled blood TCRbeta repertoires from subjects exposed to, actively infected with, or recovered from COVID-19. The repertoires were made available in a free public database intended to serve as a resource for research on the immune response to SARS-CoV-2. Samples came from the ongoing ImmuneRACE study (first 160 participants) plus 1,254 subjects from 6 global collaborators. Sample metadata almost always included a de-identified subject ID, COVID-19 status, age in years and sex. Where available, HLA class I and class II types were obtained from metadata supplied by the sample provider rather than from assay-based typing. Broad study findings and their caveats: How much clinical and demographic metadata was included differed by source and by participant, and the metadata was provided uncurated.

The CDR3 covers 14 residues, taking in both the cysteine and the phenylalanine. The retained sequence is limited to the CDR3, 42 bases, with the frame set at the first base. Per the germline V gene (reference sequence), LGHDT is the CDR1 and YNNKEL is the CDR2. The V end loses 4 bases and the J end loses 2 bases, and a stretch of 11 bases separates them. The clonotype was recovered from a woman aged 30 to 39 who had been exposed to COVID-19. Sequences were obtained from PBMCs or T cells enriched from blood (not recorded which). The sequence is built from TRBV3-1 (or the pseudogene TRBV3-2) and TRBJ1-2; possibly the D gene is TRBD1, per 5 matching bases. The CDR3 reads CASSPARTNYGYTF. The DNA reads as follows: TGTGCCAGCAGCCCCGCCCGGACAAACTATGGCTACACCTTC.